This entry lists 14 T cell receptor beta chains sequenced from one sample in a study of cytomegalovirus exposure and HLA in healthy donors (dated 2017 in TCRdb). Libraries came from the immunoSEQ multiplex PCR assay. For the multiplex PCR, a mixture combining 60 forward primers for TCR Vbeta segments and 13 reverse primers for TCR Jbeta segments was used. Imported from immuneACCESS, the table was reduced by TCRdb to in-frame sequences with V and J called. These copies leave out some clones; in studies compared against another copy, an unresolved V gene accounts for under half, and the cause of the remainder is not known. The sample yields over 100,000 clones; approximately 72% were counted once. 1.5% of the sample lies in the top ten. Material: PBMCs. The source of these receptors is a man aged 18 to 35 in good health and CMV-seronegative.

The chain employs TRBV6-5 and TRBJ2-1; 7 positions match TRBD1. The CDR3 loop spans 14 amino acids. With 8 bases clipped from V and 15 bases from J, the junction kept 19 bases outside the gene matches. Germline CDR1 and CDR2: MNHEY and SVGAGI. The CDR3 sequence is CASSEDRLTRKWFF. Here the CDR3 DNA reads TGTGCCAGCTCCGAGGACAGGCTAACAAGGAAATGGTTCTTC.

The V and J genes are TRBV13 and TRBJ2-1, with 9 bases matching TRBD1. The CDR3 extends over 16 amino acids. Germline CDR1 and CDR2: PRHDT and FYEKMQ (reference sequence). V lost 0 bases to trimming and J lost 2 bases; unmatched junction nucleotides: 2. CDR3 residues: CASSLGTGGPYNEQFF. CDR3 bases: TGTGCCAGCAGCTTAGGGACAGGGGGTCCCTACAATGAGCAGTTCTTC. The entire variable domain, with the rest obtained from reference TRBV13 and TRBJ2-1, is as follows: AAGVIQSPRHLIKEKRETATLKCYPIPRHDTVYWYQQGPGQDPQFLISFYEKMQSDKGSIPDRFSAQQFSDYHSELNMSSLELGDSALYFCASSLGTGGPYNEQFFGPGTRLTVL.

The chain carries TRBV4-2 and TRBJ2-3, with D maybe TRBD1 (6 bases). The length of the CDR3 is 14 residues. The V end lost 0 bases, the J end lost 6 bases, and 10 bases lay between the germline ends. Germline CDR1 is LGHNA and CDR2 is YNFKEQ. This CDR3 is CASSQDKRGDTQYF. The CDR3 coding sequence is TGTGCCAGCAGCCAAGATAAGAGGGGGGATACGCAGTATTTT.

This clone was observed a handful of times. The rearrangement links TRBV2 to TRBJ1-5; D remains unclear. Trimming stripped 0 bases from V and 7 bases from J, with 13 bases between. The CDR3 runs 15 residues. Germline values: CDR1 SNHLY, CDR2 FYNNEI. The CDR3 protein is CASSEARGESQPQHF. DNA for the CDR3: TGTGCCAGCAGTGAAGCGCGAGGAGAGTCGCAGCCCCAGCATTTT.

The chain is built from TRBV4-3 and TRBJ2-3; 7 bases line up with TRBD2. Trimming at V came to 4 bases and at J to 3 bases, leaving 13 bases not matched to a gene. The CDR3 contains 17 residues. Germline loops: CDR1 LGHNA, CDR2 YSLEER. CDR3 amino acids: CASSLSSGGRTTDTQYF. The CDR3 coding sequence is TGCGCCAGCAGCCTTTCTTCGGGCGGGAGAACAACAGATACGCAGTATTTT.

J is TRBJ1-2 and V is TRBV7-9, with no clear D. Looked up from germline, CDR1 is SEHNR and CDR2 is FQNEAQ (reference sequence). V dropped 5 bases and J dropped 1 base, with 14 bases sitting between them. CDR3 size: 15 residues. Here the CDR3 DNA reads TGTGCCAGCAGCCCCCGGGCAGGACTTAACTATGGCTACACCTTC. Protein: CASSPRAGLNYGYTF.

This clone has only a few counts. V usage is TRBV23-1 and J usage is TRBJ2-7; possibly TRBD1 for D (6 bases). TRBV23-1 belongs to the ORF category, with a function that is uncertain. V lost 0 bases to trimming and J lost 2 bases, with 11 bases between them. This CDR3 has 15 amino acids. The CDR3 spells CASSQSIRGPYEQYF. CDR3 DNA sequence: TGCGCCAGCAGTCAATCGATCAGGGGACCCTACGAGCAGTACTTC.

The V and J genes are TRBV13 and TRBJ2-2; D not resolved. The CDR3 length is 11 residues. Germline CDR1 and CDR2: PRHDT and FYEKMQ (reference sequence). Deletions cut 1 base from V and 8 bases from J, with 2 bases between. The CDR3 sequence is CASSLAGELFF. CDR3 nucleotides: TGTGCCAGCAGCTTAGCGGGGGAGCTGTTTTTT.

The chain uses TRBV28 and TRBJ2-7; 11 bases align to TRBD2. The CDR3 contains 15 residues. V lost 5 bases, J lost 4 bases, and 7 bases stayed unmatched. Germline V gene lookup returns CDR1 MDHEN and CDR2 SYDVKM. CDR3 protein: CASSKLAGDRYEQYF. CDR3 DNA sequence: TGTGCCAGCAGTAAACTAGCGGGAGATAGATACGAGCAGTACTTC.

V and J are TRBV30 and TRBJ1-5; possible D gene TRBD1, 5 bases. CDR3 length equals 13 residues. Germline loops: CDR1 GTSNPN, CDR2 SVGIG (reference sequence). With 1 base removed from V and 7 bases from J, the gap between germline ends came to 11 bases. CDR3 sequence: CAWSGQGEQPQHF. As DNA, the CDR3 is TGTGCCTGGAGTGGGCAGGGTGAGCAGCCCCAGCATTTT.

Turning to this clone: Other DNA sequences in the sample encode the same CDR3. The chain employs TRBV25-1 and TRBJ1-1; TRBD1 is a possible D gene (6 bases). Trimming removed 6 bases from V and 3 bases from J, with 14 bases in between. The germline CDR1 and CDR2 sequences are MGHDK and SYGVNS. The CDR3 has 14 amino acids. Here the CDR3 DNA reads TGTGCCAGCAGATACACAGGGCCCGACACTGAAGCTTTCTTT. This codes for CASRYTGPDTEAFF.

The V call is TRBV5-5, the J call TRBJ2-3; 10 bases agree with TRBD2. J gave up 2 bases and V 2 bases, and 5 bases lay outside the gene matches. From germline, CDR1 is SGHKS and CDR2 YYEKEE (reference sequence). The CDR3 covers 16 residues. Written as DNA, the CDR3 is TGTGCCAGCAGCTTCCCCCTAGCGGGGGTCACAGATACGCAGTATTTT. This codes for CASSFPLAGVTDTQYF.

The chain employs TRBV27 and TRBJ2-1; 13 bases agree with TRBD2. Germline-derived CDR1 and CDR2 are MNHEY and SMNVEV (reference sequence). V lost 5 bases, J lost 6 bases, and 7 bases stayed unmatched. The CDR3 has 16 residues. This CDR3 is CASSGRTSGSSNEQFF. CDR3 nucleotide sequence: TGTGCCAGCAGTGGCCGGACTAGCGGGAGCTCCAATGAGCAGTTCTTC.

With regard to this clone: Sequence at one end of the junction differs from germline and may be a read error. This chain joins TRBV29-1 and TRBJ2-3; D not certain. CDR3 length equals 10 residues. Germline V gene data show CDR1 as SQVTM and CDR2 as ANQGSEA. The CDR3 sequence is CSVEDGTQYF. As DNA, the CDR3 is TGCAGCGTAGAAGACGGTACGCAGTATTTT.